The 20 T cell receptor beta chains below were found in one sample sequenced in a study of blood T cell repertoires in COVID-19. The table came from immunoSEQ multiplex PCR; TCRdb's copy has only in-frame clones and leaves some out. Of fewer than 250,000 clones in the sample, roughly 87% were seen once. Sequencing was performed on peripheral blood. The receptors were sampled from a woman aged 60-75 years with COVID-19, enrolled during active disease.

This clone is a singleton in its sample. V and J are TRBV19 and TRBJ1-1, with TRBD1 as a possible D gene (5 bases). V lost 3 bases and J 5 bases, leaving 10 bases between the germline ends. This CDR3 region has 13 residues. CDR1 LNHDA and CDR2 SQIVND come from the germline V gene (reference sequence). The DNA for the CDR3 is TGTGCCAGTAGTATGGGGCGTAAAACTGAAGCTTTCTTT. This encodes CASSMGRKTEAFF.

This chain links TRBV6-5 with TRBJ1-4, with 7 bases aligning to TRBD1. CDR1 is MNHEY and CDR2 is SVGAGI in the germline V gene. CDR3 size: 14 residues. J gave up 4 bases and V 5 bases, and 4 bases lay outside the gene matches. CDR3 coding DNA: TGTGCCAGCAGTAAGGGACAGAGTAATGAAAAACTGTTTTTT. Residues: CASSKGQSNEKLFF.

The chain uses TRBV15 and TRBJ1-1; perhaps TRBD1 as D (6 bases). V lost 1 base and J 5 bases, leaving 11 bases between the germline ends. CDR3 length: 14 residues. The germline V gene has CDR1 LNHNV and CDR2 YYDKDF (reference sequence). In DNA, the CDR3 is TGTGCCACCAGCAGAGGCACAGGGCGGACTGAAGCTTTCTTT. Amino acids: CATSRGTGRTEAFF.

The genes are TRBV3-1 (or the pseudogene TRBV3-2) and TRBJ1-3; 7 bases align to TRBD1. The junction had 7 bases not matched to a gene; V was cut back by 4 bases and J by 4 bases. Germline V gene data show CDR1 as LGHDT and CDR2 as YNNKEL (reference sequence). This CDR3 contains 15 residues. This chain's CDR3 is CASSRQGIQGNTIYF. CDR3 in DNA: TGTGCCAGCAGCCGACAGGGTATACAAGGAAACACCATATATTTT.

The chain employs TRBV2 and TRBJ2-2, with 9 bases fitting TRBD1. CDR3 length: 17 residues. The germline V gene encodes CDR1 SNHLY and CDR2 FYNNEI. V was pared by 7 bases and J by 5 bases, with 14 bases of the junction left unmatched. The CDR3 DNA follows: TGTGCCAGCATGTTGGACAGGGGTCGTCGGGGGACCGGGGAGCTGTTTTTT. Translation: CASMLDRGRRGTGELFF.

The rearrangement uses TRBV11-2 and TRBJ2-3; 9 bases line up with TRBD2. V was clipped by 2 bases and J by 4 bases; unmatched bases: 4. The CDR3 loop spans 15 amino acids. CDR1 is SGHAT, CDR2 FQNNGV, per germline. Here the CDR3 reads CASSLHQREADTQYF. For the CDR3, the DNA is TGTGCCAGCAGCTTACACCAGCGGGAGGCAGATACGCAGTATTTT. Variable domain in full (rest from reference TRBV11-2 and TRBJ2-3): EAGVAQSPRYKIIEKRQSVAFWCNPISGHATLYWYQQILGQGPKLLIQFQNNGVVDDSQLPKDRFSAERLKGVDSTLKIQPAKLEDSAVYLCASSLHQREADTQYFGPGTRLTVL.

The chain recombines TRBV5-8 with TRBJ1-3; the D gene is possibly TRBD1 (6 bases). The germline gives CDR1 SGHTS, CDR2 YDEGEE. The CDR3 length is 16 residues. Trimming stripped 0 bases from V and 0 bases from J, with 10 bases between. CDR3 DNA sequence: TGTGCCAGCAGCTTGGCAGGGGTTTACTCTGGAAACACCATATATTTT. Its translation is CASSLAGVYSGNTIYF.

V gene TRBV28 combines with J gene TRBJ2-1; 12 positions match TRBD2. Germline V gene lookup returns CDR1 MDHEN and CDR2 SYDVKM. With V trimmed by 7 bases and J by 8 bases, 9 bases remained unmatched. The CDR3 consists of 15 residues. CDR3: CASTQASGGGHEQFF. The DNA for the CDR3 is TGTGCCAGCACCCAGGCTAGCGGGGGGGGTCATGAGCAGTTCTTC.

This clone was seen a handful of times. Written as DNA, the CDR3 is TGTGCCAGCAGCTTCGGGACAGACTACAATGAGCAGTTCTTC. It codes for CASSFGTDYNEQFF. This chain uses TRBV11-2 with TRBJ2-1, with TRBD1 matching 7 bases. V lost 3 bases, J lost 3 bases, and 2 bases stayed unmatched. This CDR3 has 14 residues. From germline, CDR1 is SGHAT and CDR2 FQNNGV.

The chain carries TRBV15 and TRBJ2-1; TRBD2 matches 9 bases. Germline assignment: CDR1 LNHNV and CDR2 YYDKDF (reference sequence). V lost 1 base and J lost 10; bases outside the gene matches: 5. The CDR3 is 14 residues long. The CDR3 loop reads CATSRGLAGTEQFF. DNA of the CDR3: TGTGCCACCAGCAGAGGTCTAGCGGGAACCGAGCAGTTCTTC.

The chain couples TRBV5-4 to TRBJ2-5; the D gene is possibly TRBD1 (7 bases). Germline CDR1 reads SGHNT; CDR2 reads YYREEE (reference sequence). This CDR3 region has 15 residues. V was clipped by 2 bases and J by 5 bases, with 16 bases between them. CDR3 bases: TGTGCCAGCAGCTTAAAATTGACAGGGAGGGAGACCCAGTACTTC. It specifies CASSLKLTGRETQYF. Looking up the rest from reference TRBV5-4 and TRBJ2-5 gives the full variable domain: ETGVTQSPTHLIKTRGQQVTLRCSSQSGHNTVSWYQQALGQGPQFIFQYYREEENGRGNFPPRFSGLQFPNYSSELNVNALELDDSALYLCASSLKLTGRETQYFGPGTRLLVL.

The rearrangement links TRBV5-1 to TRBJ2-3, with 13 bases fitting TRBD2. CDR3 length: 19 residues. In germline, CDR1 is SGHRS, CDR2 YFSETQ. The trim removed 3 bases at V and 1 base at J, leaving 11 bases unmatched. The CDR3 is CASSWGTSGVRWGTDTQYF. The CDR3 nucleotides read TGCGCCAGCAGCTGGGGGACTAGCGGGGTACGATGGGGCACAGATACGCAGTATTTT.

There are a few counts of this clone. The rearrangement joins TRBV4-3 to TRBJ2-2, with 11 bases aligning to TRBD2. Germline lookup yields CDR1 LGHNA and CDR2 YSLEER. The CDR3 runs 20 residues. The ends lost 0 bases at V and 5 bases at J; junction bases unmatched: 14. CDR3 sequence (DNA): TGCGCCAGCAGCCAAGATGGTTCCGGGACTAGCGGTTTTAGGACCGGGGAGCTGTTTTTT. Amino acid sequence: CASSQDGSGTSGFRTGELFF.

CDR3 sequence: CASSHRQGAHEQYF. CDR3 bases: TGTGCCAGCTCTCATCGACAGGGTGCCCACGAGCAGTACTTC. The chain recombines TRBV18 with TRBJ2-7; 7 positions agree with TRBD1. V lost 6 bases to trimming and J lost 5 bases; unmatched junction nucleotides: 10. Germline-derived CDR1 and CDR2 are KGHSH and LQKENI. The CDR3 contains 14 residues.

Turning to this clone: Mismatch with germline at one junction end may stem from a read error. The chain uses TRBV7-7 and TRBJ2-7; D might be TRBD2 (6 bases). Germline loops: CDR1 SSHAT, CDR2 FNYEAQ (reference sequence). The length of the CDR3 is 13 residues. CDR3 DNA: TGTGCTAGCAGCTTAGGAGGGCAGACCGAGCAGTACTTC. This sequence encodes CASSLGGQTEQYF.

V gene TRBV7-3 combines with J gene TRBJ1-6, with a possible D match to TRBD1 (5 bases). The CDR3 is 13 residues long. Trimming took 3 bases from V and 10 from J, leaving 10 bases between them. Germline CDR1 and CDR2: SGHTA and FQGTGA. CDR3 DNA sequence: TGTGCCAGCAGCTTTGGGTGGGGCTCACCCCTCCACTTT. Translation gives CASSFGWGSPLHF.

This sequence joins TRBV5-1 and TRBJ2-1; 16 bases line up with TRBD2. From germline, CDR1 is SGHRS and CDR2 YFSETQ. The CDR3 covers 15 residues. V was clipped by 4 bases and J by 7 bases; unmatched bases: 2. The CDR3 region is CASSPGLAGGNEQFF. The DNA for the CDR3 is TGCGCCAGCAGCCCGGGACTAGCGGGAGGGAATGAGCAGTTCTTC. The complete variable domain, with remaining parts taken from reference TRBV5-1 and TRBJ2-1, reads KAGVTQTPRYLIKTRGQQVTLSCSPISGHRSVSWYQQTPGQGLQFLFEYFSETQRNKGNFPGRFSGRQFSNSRSEMNVSTLELGDSALYLCASSPGLAGGNEQFFGPGTRLTVL.

The chain uses TRBV19 and TRBJ1-3, with D unclear. The CDR3 has 16 residues. CDR1 is LNHDA and CDR2 is SQIVND in the germline V gene (reference sequence). Trimming removed 6 bases from V and 0 bases from J, with 15 bases in between. CDR3 protein: CASRFTRNLSGNTIYF. The CDR3 DNA follows: TGTGCCAGTAGATTCACCAGGAATCTCTCTGGAAACACCATATATTTT.

A single count supports this clone. The chain employs TRBV28 and TRBJ2-7, with D tentatively TRBD2 (6 bases). The CDR3 loop spans 19 amino acids. V was clipped by 4 bases and J by 7 bases, with 32 bases between them. The germline gives CDR1 MDHEN, CDR2 SYDVKM. CDR3 sequence reads: CASSSALRGENLFGGEQYF. DNA of the CDR3: TGTGCCAGCAGTTCCGCTCTGCGGGGAGAAAACCTGTTTGGGGGAGAGCAGTACTTC. Together with reference TRBV28 and TRBJ2-7, the CDR3 gives the full variable domain: DVKVTQSSRYLVKRTGEKVFLECVQDMDHENMFWYRQDPGLGLRLIYFSYDVKMKEKGDIPEGYSVSREKKERFSLILESASTNQTSMYLCASSSALRGENLFGGEQYFGPGTRLTVT.

The rearrangement joins TRBV28 to TRBJ1-6; 8 positions match TRBD1. Germline-derived CDR1 and CDR2 are MDHEN and SYDVKM. The CDR3 consists of 15 residues. V was clipped by 5 bases and J by 6 bases; unmatched bases: 6. The CDR3 nucleotides are TGTGCCAGCAGTCCCAGACAGGGGATTAATTCACCCCTCCACTTT. It codes for CASSPRQGINSPLHF.